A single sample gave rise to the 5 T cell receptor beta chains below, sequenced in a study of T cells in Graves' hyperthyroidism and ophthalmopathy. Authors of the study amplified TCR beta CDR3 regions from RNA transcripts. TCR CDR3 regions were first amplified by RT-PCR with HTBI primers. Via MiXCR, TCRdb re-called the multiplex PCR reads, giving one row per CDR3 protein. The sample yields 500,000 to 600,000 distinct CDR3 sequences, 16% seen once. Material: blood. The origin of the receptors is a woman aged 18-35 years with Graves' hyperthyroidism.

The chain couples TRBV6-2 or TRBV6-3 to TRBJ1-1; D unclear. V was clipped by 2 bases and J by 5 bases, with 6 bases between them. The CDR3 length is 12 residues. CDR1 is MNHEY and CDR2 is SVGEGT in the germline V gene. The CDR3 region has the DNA TGTGCCAGCAGTTACGATACGACTGAAGCTTTCTTT. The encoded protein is CASSYDTTEAFF.

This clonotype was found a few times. The CDR3 sequence is CASSGTGQSYNEQFF. The CDR3 region has the DNA TGTGCCAGCAGCGGGACTGGTCAGAGCTACAATGAGCAGTTCTTC. V and J are TRBV6-2 or TRBV6-3 and TRBJ2-1; TRBD2 might be the D (6 bases). CDR1 and CDR2 (germline): MNHEY, SVGEGT. The CDR3 is 15 residues long. V was cut by 6 bases and J by 3 bases, with 15 bases left in between.

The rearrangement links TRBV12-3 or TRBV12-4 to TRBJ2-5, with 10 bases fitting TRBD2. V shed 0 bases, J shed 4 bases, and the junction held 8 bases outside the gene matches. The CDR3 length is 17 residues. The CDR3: CASSLALAGVTGETQYF. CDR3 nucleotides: TGTGCCAGCAGTTTAGCCCTAGCGGGGGTTACGGGAGAGACCCAGTACTTC.

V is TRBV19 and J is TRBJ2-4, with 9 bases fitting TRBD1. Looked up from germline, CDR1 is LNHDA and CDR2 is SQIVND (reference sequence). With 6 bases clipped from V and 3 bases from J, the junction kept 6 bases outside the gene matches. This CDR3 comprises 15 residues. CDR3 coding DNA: TGTGCCAGTAGCCTAACAGGGGGCGGCAAAAACATTCAGTACTTC. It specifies CASSLTGGGKNIQYF.

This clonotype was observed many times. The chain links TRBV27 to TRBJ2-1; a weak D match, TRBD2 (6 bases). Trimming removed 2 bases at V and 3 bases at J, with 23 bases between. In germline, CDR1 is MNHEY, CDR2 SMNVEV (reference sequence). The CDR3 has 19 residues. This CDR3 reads CASSLGAGRISYHYNEQFF. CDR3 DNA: TGTGCCAGCAGTTTAGGTGCAGGGAGGATCTCCTATCACTACAATGAGCAGTTCTTC.